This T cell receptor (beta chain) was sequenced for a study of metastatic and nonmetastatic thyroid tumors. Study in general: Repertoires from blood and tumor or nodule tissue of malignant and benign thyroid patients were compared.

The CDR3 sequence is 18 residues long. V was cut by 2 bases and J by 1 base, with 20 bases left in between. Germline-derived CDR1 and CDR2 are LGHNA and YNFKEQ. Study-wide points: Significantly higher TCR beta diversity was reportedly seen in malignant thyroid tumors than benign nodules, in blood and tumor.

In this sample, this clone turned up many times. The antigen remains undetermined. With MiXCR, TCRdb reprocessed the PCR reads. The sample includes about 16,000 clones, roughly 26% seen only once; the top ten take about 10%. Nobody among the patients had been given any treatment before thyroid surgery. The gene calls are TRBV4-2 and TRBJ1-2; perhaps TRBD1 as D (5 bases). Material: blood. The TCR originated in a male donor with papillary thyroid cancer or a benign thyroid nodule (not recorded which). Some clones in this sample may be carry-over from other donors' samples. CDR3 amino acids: CASSQRLGGQVVNYGYTF. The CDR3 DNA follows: TGTGCCAGCAGCCAACGTTTGGGCGGACAAGTTGTTAACTATGGCTACACCTTC.